This entry features one T cell receptor beta chain sequence. Reverse transcription of around 500 ng total RNA with a constant-region primer produced TCR beta cDNA. Slightly modified ARM-PCR with three nested multiplex PCR rounds yielded TCR beta libraries. In the first two PCR rounds, TRBV1-TRBV30 forward primers were paired with a C-beta reverse primer, and each round lasted around 10 cycles. MiXCR was run by TCRdb on the multiplex PCR reads, yielding one entry per CDR3 protein. The table records around 88,000 distinct CDR3 sequences, about 73% of them present only once. Losses at the gene ends were 4 bases for V and 6 bases for J; bases not matched to a gene: 10. The CDR3 loop spans 15 amino acids. Looked up from germline, CDR1 is SGHDN and CDR2 is FVKESK. Unsorted bulk tissue of roughly 20-31 mg yielded co-extracted RNA and DNA. The record originates from a study of tumor-infiltrating lymphocytes in primary liver carcinoma.

This clonotype was obtained from a man aged 35 to 55 with primary liver carcinoma and hepatitis B virus infection. V gene TRBV14 combines with J gene TRBJ2-7; 9 bases match TRBD1. What was sequenced was tumor-adjacent normal liver tissue. CDR3 coding DNA: TGTGCCAGCAGCCCCCTGGGGACAGGGCACCGCGAGCAGTACTTC. It is translated as CASSPLGTGHREQYF.